Included here is one T cell receptor beta chain sequence, with context. Losses at the gene ends were 4 bases for V and 5 bases for J; bases not matched to a gene: 6. Germline V CDR1 and CDR2: KGHSH, LQKENI. This CDR3 region has 14 residues. TCRdb passed the RT-PCR reads through MiXCR, listing each CDR3 protein once. Here the sample spans around 700,000 distinct CDR3 sequences, over 12% being singletons. The sequenced sample consisted of memory CD4+ T cells from blood. The clonotype originates from a female donor in good health, serving as a healthy control. The chain uses TRBV18 and TRBJ2-7; 9 bases line up with TRBD1. The CDR3 DNA is TGTGCCAGCTCACGGGGACAGGGATGGGACGAGCAGTACTTC. Its protein is CASSRGQGWDEQYF.